This entry lists 23 T cell receptor beta chains sequenced from one sample in a study of T-cell memory formation after mild COVID-19. TCRdb called the 5' RACE reads again in MiXCR, with one record for every CDR3 protein. In the table there are roughly 310,000 distinct CDR3 sequences, 15% to 20% of which are singletons. The specimen was PBMCs or a T cell subset sorted from them (not recorded which). The receptor set was obtained from a man aged 18 to 30 who had mild COVID-19 (a few samples of this study predate the infection). Cell type and time point are not known.

The chain combines TRBV6-1 with TRBJ1-6; D remains ambiguous. V lost 8 bases to trimming and J lost 5 bases, with 13 bases between them. Germline CDR1 and CDR2: MNHNS and SASEGT. This CDR3 spans 14 amino acids. In DNA form, the CDR3 reads TGTGCCAGCCCTGGTAACGCCGATAATTCACCCCTCCACTTT. Its protein is CASPGNADNSPLHF.

At least ten counts were recorded for this clonotype. The chain employs TRBV10-3 and TRBJ2-5, with 10 bases that match TRBD1. The germline CDR1 and CDR2 sequences are ENHRY and SYGVKD. The CDR3 length is 16 residues. Losses at the gene ends were 4 bases for V and 2 bases for J; bases not matched to a gene: 7. The CDR3 nucleotides are TGTGCCATCAGTGGGCCCGGGACAGGGGTTCAAGAGACCCAGTACTTC. It is translated as CAISGPGTGVQETQYF.

In its sample, this clonotype was seen a few times. J is TRBJ1-2 and V is TRBV14; TRBD1 might be the D (5 bases). Trimming took off 1 base at V and 5 bases at J, with 8 bases between the two ends. This CDR3 has 13 amino acids. Per the germline V gene, CDR1 is SGHDN and CDR2 is FVKESK. CDR3: CASSQGTHYGYTF. The CDR3, as DNA: TGTGCCAGCAGCCAAGGGACACATTATGGCTACACCTTC.

This sequence joins TRBV2 and TRBJ2-7; D gene unclear. The germline CDR1 and CDR2 sequences are SNHLY and FYNNEI. CDR3 length: 11 residues. Trimming cost V 5 bases and J 1 base, with 3 bases left between them. CDR3 coding DNA: TGTGCCAGCAGTAAATCCTACGAGCAGTACGTC. Protein product: CASSKSYEQYV.

V gene TRBV12-3 or TRBV12-4 combines with J gene TRBJ1-2; 7 bases fit TRBD1. CDR3 length equals 13 residues. Trimming removed 2 bases from V and 4 bases from J; junction bases left unmatched: 1. The chain's CDR3 is CASSLYRGYGYTF. CDR3 bases: TGTGCCAGCAGTTTATACAGGGGCTATGGCTACACCTTC.

The rearrangement joins TRBV9 to TRBJ1-5, with D perhaps TRBD1 (5 bases). The V gene's germline CDR1 is SGDLS and CDR2 YYNGEE. Trimming cost V 0 bases and J 11 bases, with 18 bases left between them. The CDR3 is 15 residues long. The DNA for the CDR3 is TGTGCCAGCAGCGTAGAGGGCCTACTAGGGGAGGCCCAGCATTTT. Its protein is CASSVEGLLGEAQHF.

The table lists this clonotype with many counts. The chain uses TRBV7-9 and TRBJ2-5, with unresolved D. The V gene's germline CDR1 is SEHNR and CDR2 FQNEAQ (reference sequence). V lost 0 bases and J 5 bases, leaving 10 bases between the germline ends. CDR3 length: 14 residues. The CDR3 nucleotides are TGTGCCAGCAGCTTAGCACATCTAGACGAGACCCAGTACTTC. Translation: CASSLAHLDETQYF.

The sample holds many counts of this clonotype. The genes are TRBV18 and TRBJ2-1; D remains ambiguous. The CDR3 sequence is 14 residues long. Trimming stripped 0 bases from V and 0 bases from J, with 3 bases between. Germline loops: CDR1 KGHSH, CDR2 LQKENI. The CDR3 sequence is CASSPPSSYNEQFF. CDR3 nucleotide sequence: TGTGCCAGCTCACCACCGAGCTCCTACAATGAGCAGTTCTTC.

CDR3 region: CASRRGVLDTEAFF. CDR3 in DNA: TGTGCCAGCAGGCGTGGGGTTTTGGACACTGAAGCTTTCTTT. The chain recombines TRBV12-3 or TRBV12-4 with TRBJ1-1; no definite D call. With 6 bases removed from V and 3 bases from J, the gap between germline ends came to 14 bases. CDR3 length equals 14 residues.

There are a few counts of this clonotype. The rearrangement uses TRBV6-2 or TRBV6-3 and TRBJ2-2, with 7 bases identical to TRBD1. The germline CDR1 and CDR2 sequences are MNHEY and SVGEGT. J was trimmed by 5 bases and V by 6 bases; bases with no gene match: 6. The CDR3 extends over 14 amino acids. The CDR3 sequence is CASRRTGKTGELFF. In DNA form, the CDR3 reads TGTGCCAGCAGACGGACAGGAAAGACCGGGGAGCTGTTTTTT.

V gene TRBV9 combines with J gene TRBJ1-5; D call uncertain. This CDR3 contains 14 residues. Germline V gives CDR1 SGDLS, CDR2 YYNGEE. The V end lost 3 bases, the J end lost 5 bases, and 12 bases lay between the germline ends. The CDR3 loop is CASSGPGSYQPQHF. In DNA form, the CDR3 reads TGTGCCAGCAGCGGGCCAGGATCCTATCAGCCCCAGCATTTT.

This chain uses TRBV20-1 with TRBJ1-1; weak D call: TRBD1 (5 bases). This CDR3 spans 14 amino acids. The germline V gene encodes CDR1 DFQATT and CDR2 SNEGSKA (reference sequence). In DNA, the CDR3 is TGCAGCCCGGGACCGGCGGGAATAGGAACTGAAGCTTTCTTT. The encoded protein is CSPGPAGIGTEAFF.

This clonotype was counted between two and nine times. The chain couples TRBV7-2 to TRBJ2-2, with 8 bases aligning to TRBD1. With 2 bases clipped from V and 4 bases from J, the junction kept 3 bases outside the gene matches. The germline V gene has CDR1 SGHTA and CDR2 FQGNSA. The CDR3 has 15 residues. The CDR3 bases are TGTGCCAGCAGCTTATGGACAGGGCGCACCGGGGAGCTGTTTTTT. Residues: CASSLWTGRTGELFF.

The table lists this clonotype with a few counts. This sequence joins TRBV7-9 and TRBJ2-2, with D hard to call. Germline-derived CDR1 and CDR2 are SEHNR and FQNEAQ (reference sequence). Trimming left V 3 bases short and J 5 bases short, with 10 bases between. This CDR3 has 14 amino acids. CDR3 in amino acids: CASSFSFATGELFF. The CDR3 nucleotides are TGTGCCAGCAGCTTTTCCTTTGCAACCGGGGAGCTGTTTTTT.

This clonotype occurred many times. The gene calls are TRBV16 and TRBJ2-2; D unresolved. The germline V gene has CDR1 KGHSY and CDR2 FQNENV. This CDR3 comprises 13 residues. V lost 4 bases and J lost 6, with 9 bases in between. DNA for the CDR3: TGTGCCAGCAGCCGGGTTTCATCCGGGGAGCTGTTTTTT. This sequence encodes CASSRVSSGELFF.

The rearrangement joins TRBV7-2 to TRBJ2-2; D possibly matches TRBD1 or TRBD2 (7 bases each). Germline V lookup: CDR1 SGHTA, CDR2 FQGNSA. The CDR3 is made up of 15 amino acids. Trimming pared 3 bases from V and 5 bases from J, leaving 13 bases between. CDR3 protein: CASSFFQGGTGELFF. CDR3 coding DNA: TGTGCCAGCAGCTTCTTTCAGGGGGGGACCGGGGAGCTGTTTTTT.

V usage is TRBV18 and J usage is TRBJ1-3; D is uncertain. The CDR3 has 14 residues. Germline values: CDR1 KGHSH, CDR2 LQKENI. The V end was cut by 5 bases, the J end by 4 bases, with 12 bases between. Here the CDR3 DNA reads TGTGCCAGCTCAACTTTCGGTTCGGGAAACACCATATATTTT. Amino acid sequence: CASSTFGSGNTIYF.

This clonotype has at least ten counts. This chain links TRBV7-2 with TRBJ2-2; unclear D gene. The CDR3 is 13 amino acids. CDR1 SGHTA and CDR2 FQGNSA come from the germline V gene. V was cut by 3 bases and J by 4 bases, with 6 bases left in between. In nucleotides, the CDR3 is TGTGCCAGCAGCTTTGGGTCCACCGGGGAGCTGTTTTTT. The encoded protein is CASSFGSTGELFF.

The V call is TRBV9, the J call TRBJ2-5, with TRBD1 as a possible D gene (5 bases). The CDR3 is 12 residues long. Germline V gene lookup returns CDR1 SGDLS and CDR2 YYNGEE. V dropped 10 bases and J dropped 1 base, with 11 bases sitting between them. The CDR3 bases are TGTGCCCTAGGGCAGGGCCAAGAGACCCAGTACTTC. Its translation is CALGQGQETQYF.

The gene calls are TRBV7-2 and TRBJ1-1; TRBD1 might be the D (6 bases). Trimming pared 7 bases from V and 4 bases from J, leaving 16 bases between. The germline gives CDR1 SGHTA, CDR2 FQGNSA. The CDR3 is made up of 14 amino acids. CDR3 bases: TGTGCCAGCAAGACATCAGGGGTGGGCACTGAAGCTTTCTTT. Protein product: CASKTSGVGTEAFF.

This clonotype was seen ten or more times. This sequence joins TRBV10-3 and TRBJ1-2; perhaps TRBD1 as D (5 bases). The germline V and J ends were trimmed by 3 bases and 1 base, with 12 bases remaining between them. CDR1 ENHRY and CDR2 SYGVKD come from the germline V gene. The CDR3 length is 15 residues. DNA of the CDR3: TGTGCCATCAGTGATCCGGGACGGGATAACTATGGCTACACCTTC. It yields the protein CAISDPGRDNYGYTF.

The rearrangement uses TRBV5-1 and TRBJ2-1; the D is unclear. Looked up from germline, CDR1 is SGHRS and CDR2 is YFSETQ. V was trimmed by 0 bases and J by 0 bases, leaving 10 bases between them. CDR3 length: 16 amino acids. As DNA, the CDR3 is TGCGCCAGCAGCTTGGCCGCGGCAAGCTCCTACAATGAGCAGTTCTTC. It yields the protein CASSLAAASSYNEQFF.

In its sample, this clonotype was seen many times. V usage is TRBV5-6 and J usage is TRBJ2-3, with 7 bases identical to TRBD1. Germline V gene data show CDR1 as SGHDT and CDR2 as YYEEEE. After removal of 4 bases from V and 4 bases from J, the junction contained 6 bases not matched to a gene. This CDR3 comprises 14 residues. The CDR3 bases are TGTGCCAGCAGCCCCTCGACAGGGCCAGATACGCAGTATTTT. It translates to CASSPSTGPDTQYF. The full variable domain, rest sourced from reference TRBV5-6 and TRBJ2-3, is DAGVTQSPTHLIKTRGQQVTLRCSPKSGHDTVSWYQQALGQGPQFIFQYYEEEERQRGNFPDRFSGHQFPNYSSELNVNALLLGDSALYLCASSPSTGPDTQYFGPGTRLTVL.